The source of this T cell receptor (beta chain) is a study of long-term antiretroviral therapy in people with HIV. Study-level background: First collections came about a decade before the 2015 immediate-ART recommendation. Study outcomes and limitations: Repertoire composition at all time points was dominated by clones that had expanded before ART. Even long-term ART left TRB diversity below transplant donor controls, despite gains.

The J segment lost 7 bases and the V segment lost 6 bases, leaving 6 bases of the junction unmatched. CDR3 length: 13 amino acids. CDR1 and CDR2 from the germline V gene are SNHLY and FYNNEI. Worth noting for this clone: Its antigen is as yet unknown.

At the survey level, the v3.0 immunoSEQ assay was run. Sequencing used immunoSEQ multiplex PCR; TCRdb keeps in-frame clones, though not all of them. The sample shows just under 40,000 clones, about 86% of them seen only once. The starting material was unsorted PBMCs, obtained just before starting antiretroviral therapy. The sequence derives from a woman aged 18-29 years with HIV. The chain combines TRBV2 with TRBJ1-5, with 7 bases matching TRBD1. In DNA form, the CDR3 reads TGTGCCAGCAGGAGAGACAGGGAACAGCCCCAGCATTTT. This translates into CASRRDREQPQHF.